A single T cell receptor beta chain is shown here with its context. Cells designated naive CD8 were CD45RO-negative and were positively selected for CCR7, with terminally differentiated effector memory CD45RA+ cells excluded. The entry originates in a study of shared clonotypes between healthy human individuals. Clones were sequenced by immunoSEQ multiplex PCR, and TCRdb holds only the in-frame ones, with some missing. Here the sample spans about 820,000 clones, 80% to 95% being singletons. Specimen: naive CD8+ T cells sorted from blood. This TCR was recovered from a man aged 25 to 45 in good health.

The CDR3 region is CASTDRAGTEAFF. The CDR3 bases are TGTGCCAGTACGGACAGGGCGGGAACTGAAGCTTTCTTT. The chain couples TRBV19 to TRBJ1-1, with 8 bases matching TRBD1. The CDR3 is 13 amino acids. V lost 7 bases, J lost 5 bases, and 6 bases stayed unmatched. Germline V lookup: CDR1 LNHDA, CDR2 SQIVND (reference sequence).